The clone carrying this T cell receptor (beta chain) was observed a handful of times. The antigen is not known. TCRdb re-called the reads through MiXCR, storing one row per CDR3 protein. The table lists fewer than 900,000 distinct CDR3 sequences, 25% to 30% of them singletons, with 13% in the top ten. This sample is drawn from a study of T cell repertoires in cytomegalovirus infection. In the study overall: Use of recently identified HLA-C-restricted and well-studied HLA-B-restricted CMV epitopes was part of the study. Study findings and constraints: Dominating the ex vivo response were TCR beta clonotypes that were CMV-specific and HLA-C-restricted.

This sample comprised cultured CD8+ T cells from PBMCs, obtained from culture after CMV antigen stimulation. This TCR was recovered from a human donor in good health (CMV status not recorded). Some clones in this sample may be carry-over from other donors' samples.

The CDR3 sequence is CASSYGQRGGYNEQFF. The CDR3 DNA reads as TGTGCCAGCAGTTACGGACAAAGGGGGGGTTACAATGAGCAGTTCTTC. V and J are TRBV6-5 and TRBJ2-1; maybe TRBD2 (7 bases). Trimming took off 2 bases at V and 4 bases at J, with 15 bases between the two ends. CDR1 is MNHEY, CDR2 SVGAGI, per germline. This CDR3 is 16 amino acids long.